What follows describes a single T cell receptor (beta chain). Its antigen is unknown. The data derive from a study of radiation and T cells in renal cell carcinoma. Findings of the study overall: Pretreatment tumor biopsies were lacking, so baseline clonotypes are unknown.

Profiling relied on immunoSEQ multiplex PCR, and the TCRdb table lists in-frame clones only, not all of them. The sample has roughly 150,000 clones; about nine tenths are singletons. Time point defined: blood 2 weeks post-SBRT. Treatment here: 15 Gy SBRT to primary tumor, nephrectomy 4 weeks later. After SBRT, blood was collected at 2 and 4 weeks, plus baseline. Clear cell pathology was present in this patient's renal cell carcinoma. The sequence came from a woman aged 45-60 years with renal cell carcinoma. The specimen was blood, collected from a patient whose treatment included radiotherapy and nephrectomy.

Here the CDR3 DNA reads TGTGCCAGCAGCTTGGGGGACAGGGGTTTTCGTCAGCCCCAGCATTTT. The encoded protein is CASSLGDRGFRQPQHF. V and J are TRBV5-5 and TRBJ1-5, with 10 bases aligning to TRBD1. Germline V gene lookup returns CDR1 SGHKS and CDR2 YYEKEE (reference sequence). The CDR3 extends over 16 amino acids. Trimming at V came to 0 bases and at J to 6 bases, leaving 6 bases not matched to a gene. Filled out from reference TRBV5-5 and TRBJ1-5, the complete variable domain reads DAGVTQSPTHLIKTRGQQVTLRCSPISGHKSVSWYQQVLGQGPQFIFQYYEKEERGRGNFPDRFSARQFPNYSSELNVNALLLGDSALYLCASSLGDRGFRQPQHFGDGTRLSIL.